A single sample gave rise to the 17 T cell receptor beta chains below, sequenced in a study of blood T cell repertoires in COVID-19. The data were produced by immunoSEQ multiplex PCR, yet TCRdb's version contains in-frame clones alone and is incomplete. There are around 300,000 clones in the sample; approximately 90% occur only once, and roughly 6.3% lies in the top ten. The sequencing sample was made of peripheral blood. The receptor source for this set is a woman in her forties or fifties with COVID-19, enrolled during active disease.

The chain couples TRBV9 to TRBJ2-3; TRBD2 is a possible D gene (5 bases). CDR3 length: 14 amino acids. Germline loops: CDR1 SGDLS, CDR2 YYNGEE. With 4 bases removed from V and 6 bases from J, the gap between germline ends came to 15 bases. The CDR3 DNA sequence: TGTGCCAGCAGCAACCATGGGAGTCCGGATACGCAGTATTTT. Protein: CASSNHGSPDTQYF.

The J gene is TRBJ1-5, the V gene TRBV19, with TRBD1 matching over 10 bases. Germline assignment: CDR1 LNHDA and CDR2 SQIVND (reference sequence). This CDR3 is 20 amino acids long. V lost 0 bases, J lost 0 bases, and 11 bases stayed unmatched. The DNA for the CDR3 is TGTGCCAGTAGTATAGATTGGGACAGGGGACGATATAGTAGCAATCAGCCCCAGCATTTT. It yields the protein CASSIDWDRGRYSSNQPQHF.

The V gene is TRBV12-3 or TRBV12-4, the J gene TRBJ2-3; D uncertain. The CDR3 length is 13 residues. V shed 5 bases and J shed 7 bases, with 13 bases lying between them. CDR3 in DNA: TGTGCCAGCAGTCCCACCAGACAATATACGCAGTATTTT. This sequence encodes CASSPTRQYTQYF.

The V and J genes are TRBV27 and TRBJ2-2, with 9 bases lining up with TRBD2. The J segment lost 7 bases and the V segment lost 3 bases, leaving 15 bases of the junction unmatched. The CDR3 has 18 residues. Germline V gene lookup returns CDR1 MNHEY and CDR2 SMNVEV (reference sequence). The CDR3 loop reads CASSFLAGSQRRGGELFF. CDR3 coding DNA: TGTGCCAGCAGTTTCCTAGCGGGAAGTCAACGTAGGGGCGGGGAGCTGTTTTTT.

The V call is TRBV7-9, the J call TRBJ2-7; D might be TRBD1 (6 bases). V was cut by 5 bases and J by 2 bases, with 19 bases left in between. The V gene's germline CDR1 is SEHNR and CDR2 FQNEAQ (reference sequence). The CDR3 runs 16 residues. CDR3 in amino acids: CASSLQRRGPPYEQYF. The CDR3 DNA follows: TGTGCCAGCAGCCTACAACGCAGGGGACCTCCCTACGAGCAGTACTTC. Full variable domain (missing parts from reference TRBV7-9 and TRBJ2-7): DTGVSQNPRHKITKRGQNVTFRCDPISEHNRLYWYRQTLGQGPEFLTYFQNEAQLEKSRLLSDRFSAERPKGSFSTLEIQRTEQGDSAMYLCASSLQRRGPPYEQYFGPGTRLTVT.

J is TRBJ2-7 and V is TRBV11-2; 10 bases match TRBD1. Germline V gene data show CDR1 as SGHAT and CDR2 as FQNNGV. After removal of 5 bases from V and 7 bases from J, the junction contained 8 bases not matched to a gene. This CDR3 comprises 14 residues. The DNA of the CDR3 is TGTGCCAGCAGCGGTGGGACAGGGGTTATGGAGCAGTACTTC. The encoded protein is CASSGGTGVMEQYF.

Only a few counts were recorded for this clone. As DNA, the CDR3 is TGTGCCAGCAACCCCGGGACAGGGGTGGACTATGGCTACACCTTC. Its protein is CASNPGTGVDYGYTF. The gene calls are TRBV5-4 and TRBJ1-2, with TRBD1 matching over 10 bases. The V gene's germline CDR1 is SGHNT and CDR2 YYREEE (reference sequence). J was trimmed by 3 bases and V by 6 bases; bases with no gene match: 8. The CDR3 spans 15 residues.

The chain employs TRBV19 and TRBJ2-3, with D possibly TRBD1 on 7 matching bases. Per the germline V gene, CDR1 is LNHDA and CDR2 is SQIVND (reference sequence). The CDR3 consists of 16 residues. V lost 3 bases, J lost 3 bases, and 16 bases lay in between. As DNA, the CDR3 is TGTGCCAGTAGTATCGGACCAGGGGGGAGTACAGATACGCAGTATTTT. It translates to CASSIGPGGSTDTQYF.

The chain carries TRBV30 and TRBJ2-5; TRBD2 matches 10 bases. The CDR3 loop spans 19 amino acids. V trimming: 0 bases; J trimming: 1 base; junction bases outside the gene matches: 14. Germline values: CDR1 GTSNPN, CDR2 SVGIG (reference sequence). Written as DNA, the CDR3 is TGTGCCTGGAGTGTCGGATATAGCTGGGCTAGCGGGAGCCAAGAGACCCAGTACTTC. It yields the protein CAWSVGYSWASGSQETQYF.

The chain links TRBV6-5 to TRBJ1-6; TRBD1 agrees at 12 bases. The CDR3 covers 13 residues. Germline CDR1 and CDR2: MNHEY and SVGAGI. The trim removed 11 bases at V and 13 bases at J, leaving 9 bases unmatched. The CDR3 region has the DNA TGTGCCTCTCGGGGGACAGGGGGCATCCCCCTCCACTTT. It encodes CASRGTGGIPLHF.

V is TRBV24-1 and J is TRBJ2-5; 7 bases map to TRBD1. V shed 4 bases, J shed 0 bases, and the junction held 7 bases outside the gene matches. CDR1 is KGHDR and CDR2 is SFDVKD in the germline V gene. The CDR3 is made up of 16 amino acids. CDR3 nucleotides: TGTGCCACCAGTGACCTTGGGACAGTAAACCAAGAGACCCAGTACTTC. This translates into CATSDLGTVNQETQYF.

This chain connects TRBV30 to TRBJ2-1; TRBD2 agrees at 10 bases. CDR3 length: 15 amino acids. Germline V gene sequence: CDR1 GTSNPN, CDR2 SVGIG (reference sequence). The junction had 8 bases not matched to a gene; V was cut back by 0 bases and J by 9 bases. This CDR3 reads CAWSVGAGGPREQFF. The CDR3 bases are TGTGCCTGGAGTGTGGGAGCGGGAGGGCCCCGTGAGCAGTTCTTC. The full variable domain, with the rest looked up from reference TRBV30 and TRBJ2-1, is SQTIHQWPATLVQPVGSPLSLECTVEGTSNPNLYWYRQAAGRGLQLLFYSVGIGQISSEVPQNLSASRPQDRQFILSSKKLLLSDSGFYLCAWSVGAGGPREQFFGPGTRLTVL.

The genes are TRBV7-2 and TRBJ1-4, with TRBD1 identical over 7 bases. This CDR3 region has 15 residues. CDR1 is SGHTA and CDR2 is FQGNSA in the germline V gene. The V and J ends lost 1 base and 2 bases, in that order; junction bases with no gene match: 1. CDR3 nucleotides: TGTGCCAGCAGCTTAGAGGGGGCCACTAATGAAAAACTGTTTTTT. Protein product: CASSLEGATNEKLFF. The full variable domain, completed using reference TRBV7-2 and TRBJ1-4, is GAGVSQSPSNKVTEKGKDVELRCDPISGHTALYWYRQSLGQGLEFLIYFQGNSAPDKSGLPSDRFSAERTGGSVSTLTIQRTQQEDSAVYLCASSLEGATNEKLFFGSGTQLSVL.

About this clone itself: Other nucleotide sequences in the sample specify the same CDR3. J is TRBJ1-2 and V is TRBV5-1; D may be TRBD1 (5 bases). Germline loops: CDR1 SGHRS, CDR2 YFSETQ. The length of the CDR3 is 13 residues. V was clipped by 0 bases and J by 7 bases, with 10 bases between them. The CDR3 DNA follows: TGCGCCAGCAGCTTGGAAGGGGCCGGTGGCTACACCTTC. This encodes CASSLEGAGGYTF.

V and J are TRBV29-1 and TRBJ1-1, with D perhaps TRBD1 (6 bases). The length of the CDR3 is 13 residues. Germline V lookup: CDR1 SQVTM, CDR2 ANQGSEA. The ends were cut back, 6 bases at V and 1 base at J, with 12 bases in the middle. The CDR3 loop is CSVPGQANTEAFF. The CDR3, as DNA: TGCAGCGTGCCGGGACAAGCGAACACTGAAGCTTTCTTT. Filled out from reference TRBV29-1 and TRBJ1-1, the complete variable domain reads SAVISQKPSRDICQRGTSLTIQCQVDSQVTMMFWYRQQPGQSLTLIATANQGSEATYESGFVIDKFPISRPNLTFSTLTVSNMSPEDSSIYLCSVPGQANTEAFFGQGTRLTVV.

The chain links TRBV19 to TRBJ2-3, with D possibly matching TRBD2 (6 bases). Per the germline V gene, CDR1 is LNHDA and CDR2 is SQIVND (reference sequence). The CDR3 totals 14 residues. The V end lost 0 bases, the J end lost 9 bases, and 13 bases lay between the germline ends. The CDR3 sequence is CASSIDSRGITQYF. The CDR3 coding sequence is TGTGCCAGTAGTATAGATTCTCGGGGGATCACGCAGTATTTT.

This sequence joins TRBV5-1 and TRBJ2-7; 11 bases map to TRBD2. CDR1 SGHRS and CDR2 YFSETQ come from the germline V gene. CDR3 length: 17 amino acids. The junction had 11 bases not matched to a gene; V was cut back by 2 bases and J by 4 bases. The CDR3 is CASSFATTSGKGYEQYF. For the CDR3, the DNA is TGCGCCAGCAGCTTCGCGACGACTAGCGGGAAAGGATACGAGCAGTACTTC.